Presented here are 16 T cell receptor beta chains from one specimen sequenced in a study of cytomegalovirus exposure and HLA in healthy donors. 60 Vbeta and 13 Jbeta primers were used in PCR. Sequencing used immunoSEQ multiplex PCR; TCRdb keeps in-frame clones, though not all of them. The profile shows 85,000 to 100,000 clones, 77% of them singletons. The source material was PBMCs. All receptors come from a man between 45 and 60 years old in good health and CMV-seropositive.

This clone was counted only a few times. Compared with germline, one end of the junction differs, possibly owing to a read error. At the DNA level, this CDR3 is encoded by other sequences in the same sample as well. V is TRBV20-1 and J is TRBJ1-2, with no clear D. This CDR3 has 10 residues. The germline V gene has CDR1 DFQATT and CDR2 SNEGSKA (reference sequence). The CDR3 nucleotides read TGCAGTGCTCCAAACTATGGCTACCCCTTC. This codes for CSAPNYGYPF.

V is TRBV5-6 and J is TRBJ2-2; 13 bases line up with TRBD2. Germline lookup yields CDR1 SGHDT and CDR2 YYEEEE. The CDR3 runs to 19 residues. The V gene end was trimmed by 3 bases and the J gene end by 0 bases; junction bases not matched to a gene: 8. Here the CDR3 reads CASSYRLAGGLANTGELFF. DNA of the CDR3: TGTGCCAGCAGCTACCGACTAGCGGGGGGCCTTGCGAACACCGGGGAGCTGTTTTTT.

This chain uses TRBV10-3 with TRBJ1-2; D unclear. Per germline, CDR1 ENHRY and CDR2 SYGVKD. Trimming removed 3 bases from V and 5 bases from J, with 10 bases in between. The CDR3 totals 13 residues. CDR3 bases: TGTGCCATCAGTGACGGAGAGGTTTATGGCTACACCTTC. This gives the protein CAISDGEVYGYTF.

V gene TRBV12-5 combines with J gene TRBJ2-7; maybe TRBD2 (5 bases). CDR3 size: 15 residues. The germline V gene encodes CDR1 LGHNT and CDR2 FRNRAP. Trimming cost V 1 base and J 2 bases, with 12 bases left between them. The CDR3 here is CASGLAVGVTYEQYF. The CDR3 nucleotides are TGTGCTAGTGGTTTGGCAGTGGGAGTAACCTACGAGCAGTACTTC.

The J gene is TRBJ1-2, the V gene TRBV27; D not certain. The V gene lost 8 bases and the J gene lost 5 bases, with 15 bases spanning the gap. CDR1 and CDR2 (germline): MNHEY, SMNVEV (reference sequence). The CDR3 is made up of 13 amino acids. CDR3 protein: CASRLTAAYGYTF. In DNA, the CDR3 is TGTGCCAGCCGCCTTACAGCGGCGTATGGCTACACCTTC.

The CDR3 protein is CASSLEGQLYGYTF. CDR3 sequence (DNA): TGTGCCAGCAGCTTGGAGGGACAGCTCTATGGCTACACCTTC. The chain couples TRBV5-8 to TRBJ1-2; 7 bases align to TRBD1. The V segment lost 0 bases and the J segment 4 bases; nucleotides outside the gene matches: 3. Germline values: CDR1 SGHTS, CDR2 YDEGEE. The CDR3 is 14 amino acids.

The chain employs TRBV5-4 and TRBJ1-6; a weak D match, TRBD1 (5 bases). The CDR3 contains 18 residues. V lost 2 bases and J 2 bases, leaving 17 bases between the germline ends. Germline CDR1 SGHNT, CDR2 YYREEE (reference sequence). CDR3: CASSFTAGGAAYNSPLHF. CDR3 DNA: TGTGCCAGCAGCTTCACTGCGGGGGGAGCGGCCTATAATTCACCCCTCCACTTT.

V usage is TRBV9 and J usage is TRBJ2-2; unclear D gene. Germline V gene lookup returns CDR1 SGDLS and CDR2 YYNGEE. The ends were cut back, 0 bases at V and 2 bases at J, with 8 bases in the middle. The CDR3 is 15 amino acids. Here the CDR3 reads CASSVGGTNTGELFF. As DNA, the CDR3 is TGTGCCAGCAGCGTAGGTGGCACCAACACCGGGGAGCTGTTTTTT.

On this clone itself: A junction boundary mismatches the germline segment, possibly from a read error. The chain carries TRBV25-1 and TRBJ1-1; D ambiguous. Germline lookup yields CDR1 MGHDK and CDR2 SYGVNS. The CDR3 is 12 residues long. The DNA for the CDR3 is TGTGCCAGCAGTGAGGAGTGGACTGAAGCTTCCTTT. Translating it yields CASSEEWTEASF.

Concerning this clone itself: An end of the junction does not agree with germline; a read error may underlie this. This rearrangement joins TRBV7-2 to TRBJ2-2; possibly TRBD1 for D (7 bases). Per the germline V gene, CDR1 is SGHTA and CDR2 is FQGNSA. CDR3 length: 17 amino acids. CDR3 region: CATSRSGGPQWTGELFF. The CDR3 bases are TGTGCCACCAGCCGGTCAGGGGGGCCTCAATGGACCGGGGAGCTGTTTTTT. The entire variable domain, with the rest obtained from reference TRBV7-2 and TRBJ2-2, is as follows: GAGVSQSPSNKVTEKGKDVELRCDPISGHTALYWYRQSLGQGLEFLIYFQGNSAPDKSGLPSDRFSAERTGGSVSTLTIQRTQQEDSAVYLCATSRSGGPQWTGELFFGEGSRLTVL.

The sample holds a few counts of this clone. One end of the junction does not line up with germline, which may come from a read error. This chain uses TRBV6-5 with TRBJ1-2; D is perhaps TRBD1 (6 bases). Germline assignment: CDR1 MNHEY and CDR2 SVGAGI. The CDR3 runs 13 residues. The CDR3 is CASSYSPAGANNF. In DNA form, the CDR3 reads TGTGCCAGCAGTTACTCGCCGGCGGGGGCCAACAACTTC.

V usage is TRBV7-3 and J usage is TRBJ2-1; D call uncertain. Deletions cut 2 bases from V and 8 bases from J, with 13 bases between. CDR3 length equals 14 residues. From germline, CDR1 is SGHTA and CDR2 FQGTGA. CDR3 bases: TGTGCCAGCAGCTTAGAGAGTTACCGGGATGAGCAGTTCTTC. This gives the protein CASSLESYRDEQFF.

This clone was counted a single time. This sequence joins TRBV27 and TRBJ2-5, with TRBD1 matching over 7 bases. CDR1 and CDR2 from the germline V gene are MNHEY and SMNVEV (reference sequence). V was pared by 4 bases and J by 5 bases, with 10 bases of the junction left unmatched. This CDR3 spans 15 amino acids. In DNA, the CDR3 is TGTGCCAGCAGTTATAGAGGGGGCGCTTATGAGACCCAGTACTTC. It yields the protein CASSYRGGAYETQYF.

The J gene is TRBJ1-1, the V gene TRBV6-1, with D possibly TRBD1 on 6 matching bases. V lost 8 bases and J 1 base, leaving 11 bases between the germline ends. CDR1 MNHNS and CDR2 SASEGT come from the germline V gene. The CDR3 runs to 13 residues. The chain's CDR3 is CASSGTRNTEAFF. DNA of the CDR3: TGTGCCAGCTCAGGGACACGGAACACTGAAGCTTTCTTT.

The chain combines TRBV6-1 with TRBJ1-4; possibly TRBD1 for D (5 bases). The CDR3 covers 14 residues. Deletions cut 6 bases from V and 8 bases from J, with 16 bases between. CDR1 is MNHNS, CDR2 SASEGT, per germline. This CDR3 is CASRGPVEGEKLFF. The CDR3 bases are TGTGCCAGCAGGGGGCCAGTAGAAGGGGAAAAACTGTTTTTT.

The V and J genes are TRBV6-5 and TRBJ1-3; weak D call: TRBD1 (5 bases). The V end lost 6 bases, the J end lost 4 bases, and 13 bases lay between the germline ends. From germline, CDR1 is MNHEY and CDR2 SVGAGI. CDR3 length equals 14 residues. Written as DNA, the CDR3 is TGTGCCAGCAGGGGGGGACTCGGCGGAAACACCATATATTTT. It translates to CASRGGLGGNTIYF.